One sample yielded the 2 T cell receptor beta chains listed below, sequenced in a study of CD4 T cells in relation to SARS-CoV-2 and coronaviruses. TCRdb's copy holds only in-frame clones and misses some; the assay was immunoSEQ multiplex PCR. The data contain 35,000 to 40,000 clones, approximately 86% of them singletons. The antigens these receptors bind are not known. Sequencing was carried out using naive CD4+ T cells from PBMCs, cultured in vitro. Subset indicated: naive CD4+ T cells isolated by negative enrichment. The receptors were gathered from an adult with COVID-19.

V is TRBV6-5 and J is TRBJ2-1, with D perhaps matching TRBD2 (5 bases). V lost 7 bases to trimming and J lost 0 bases, with 10 bases between them. The germline CDR1 and CDR2 sequences are MNHEY and SVGAGI. The CDR3 contains 14 residues. The CDR3 DNA sequence: TGTGCCAGCACAGCGGCGAGCTCCTACAATGAGCAGTTCTTC. Its translation is CASTAASSYNEQFF.

V is TRBV25-1 and J is TRBJ2-2; 11 bases match TRBD2. CDR1 is MGHDK, CDR2 SYGVNS, per germline. V dropped 3 bases and J dropped 3; count of bases not matched to a gene: 0. The CDR3 length is 15 residues. CDR3 sequence reads: CASSDSGRDTGELFF. DNA of the CDR3: TGTGCCAGCAGTGATAGCGGGAGGGACACCGGGGAGCTGTTTTTT.